The 14 T cell receptor beta chains below come from one sample, sequenced in a study of human thymus T cells (dated by TCRdb to about 2020). Library construction relied on the immunoSEQ multiplex PCR assay. As stored in TCRdb, this immuneACCESS dataset retains in-frame rearrangements with V and J assigned. A fraction of the clones does not appear; measured against another copy, unresolved V genes explain less than half of the discrepancy, and the remainder lacks a known reason. In this sample the table shows 35,000 to 55,000 clones, approximately 95% of which occur a single time. Together, the top ten hold about 0.12% of the sample. The specimen was blood. The receptors were sampled from a boy under two years old with a congenital heart defect but otherwise immunologically healthy.

In nucleotides, the CDR3 is TGCGCCAGCAGGCCGGGACAGGGCTACGAGCAGTACTTC. This gives the protein CASRPGQGYEQYF. J is TRBJ2-7 and V is TRBV5-1; 9 nucleotides line up with TRBD1. The V gene's germline CDR1 is SGHRS and CDR2 YFSETQ. V shed 5 bases, J shed 3 bases, and the junction held 3 bases outside the gene matches. The CDR3 covers 13 residues.

The V gene is TRBV7-2, the J gene TRBJ2-3, with 9 bases aligning to TRBD2. The trim removed 5 bases at V and 3 bases at J, leaving 3 bases unmatched. There are 14 residues in the CDR3. Germline V gene sequence: CDR1 SGHTA, CDR2 FQGNSA. CDR3 nucleotide sequence: TGTGCCAGCAGCGTTAGCGGGGGAACAGATACGCAGTATTTT. Encoded protein: CASSVSGGTDTQYF.

This chain links TRBV19 with TRBJ2-3; 7 positions match TRBD2. The CDR3 has 16 residues. With V trimmed by 7 bases and J by 1 base, 11 bases remained unmatched. Germline loops: CDR1 LNHDA, CDR2 SQIVND (reference sequence). The CDR3 coding sequence is TGTGCCAGTAAGGACGGGGGGTCTTTTCGCACAGATACGCAGTATTTT. It yields the protein CASKDGGSFRTDTQYF.

The chain carries TRBV4-3 and TRBJ2-4; TRBD2 aligns across 11 bases. This CDR3 contains 19 residues. Germline assignment: CDR1 LGHNA and CDR2 YSLEER. V was clipped by 0 bases and J by 0 bases; unmatched bases: 7. DNA for the CDR3: TGCGCCAGCAGCCAAGAAGAGCTAGCGGGGGGCGTAGCCAAAAACATTCAGTACTTC. This translates into CASSQEELAGGVAKNIQYF.

V is TRBV7-2 and J is TRBJ2-3, with D uncertain. Germline V gene data show CDR1 as SGHTA and CDR2 as FQGNSA. Trimming removed 0 bases at V and 5 bases at J, with 0 bases between. The CDR3 is 11 residues long. This chain's CDR3 is CASSLADTQYF. The CDR3 DNA sequence: TGTGCCAGCAGCTTAGCAGATACGCAGTATTTT.

The chain recombines TRBV28 with TRBJ1-2; D is unresolved. Trimming stripped 2 bases from V and 5 bases from J, with 6 bases between. The CDR3 is 12 amino acids. Germline values: CDR1 MDHEN, CDR2 SYDVKM. CDR3 DNA sequence: TGTGCCAGCAGTTTAGGGCAGTATGGCTACACCTTC. Protein product: CASSLGQYGYTF.

The chain has TRBV6-1 and TRBJ2-3; 8 bases map to TRBD2. The CDR3 spans 17 residues. Per germline, CDR1 MNHNS and CDR2 SASEGT. The ends lost 2 bases at V and 5 bases at J; junction bases unmatched: 12. The CDR3 loop reads CASSERLAGNLRDTQYF. The CDR3 DNA follows: TGTGCCAGCAGTGAACGGCTAGCGGGCAATTTGAGAGATACGCAGTATTTT.

The rearrangement uses TRBV6-5 and TRBJ2-7, with 10 nucleotides matching TRBD1. The CDR3 contains 14 residues. V shed 6 bases, J shed 0 bases, and the junction held 2 bases outside the gene matches. Germline V gene sequence: CDR1 MNHEY, CDR2 SVGAGI. CDR3 DNA sequence: TGTGCCAGCAGCTGGACAGGGGGCTCCTACGAGCAGTACTTC. This translates into CASSWTGGSYEQYF.

About this clone: Distinct nucleotide sequences in the sample also encode this CDR3. V usage is TRBV28 and J usage is TRBJ1-2; D is unresolved. Trimming removed 2 bases from V and 5 bases from J, with 3 bases in between. CDR3 length equals 11 residues. Germline CDR1 MDHEN, CDR2 SYDVKM. CDR3 DNA: TGTGCCAGCAGTTTACAGTATGGCTACACCTTC. The encoded protein is CASSLQYGYTF.

The J gene is TRBJ2-2, the V gene TRBV9; the D gene is possibly TRBD2 (7 bases). V shed 3 bases and J shed 7 bases, with 19 bases lying between them. Germline CDR1 reads SGDLS; CDR2 reads YYNGEE. This CDR3 has 16 residues. CDR3 region: CASSGSGTPLGGELFF. The CDR3, as DNA: TGTGCCAGCAGCGGGAGCGGGACACCCCTCGGCGGGGAGCTGTTTTTT.

The rearrangement links TRBV5-4 to TRBJ1-1; TRBD1 agrees at 8 bases. J lost 0 bases, V lost 4 bases, and 2 bases had no gene match. The CDR3 has 14 residues. From germline, CDR1 is SGHNT and CDR2 YYREEE (reference sequence). CDR3 DNA: TGTGCCAGCAGCACAGGGGGTTTGAACACTGAAGCTTTCTTT. It specifies CASSTGGLNTEAFF. The variable domain in full, with the rest retrieved from reference TRBV5-4 and TRBJ1-1, is ETGVTQSPTHLIKTRGQQVTLRCSSQSGHNTVSWYQQALGQGPQFIFQYYREEENGRGNFPPRFSGLQFPNYSSELNVNALELDDSALYLCASSTGGLNTEAFFGQGTRLTVV.

The V gene is TRBV9, the J gene TRBJ1-1, with TRBD1 matching over 10 bases. The V gene end was trimmed by 3 bases and the J gene end by 6 bases; junction bases not matched to a gene: 5. CDR1 SGDLS and CDR2 YYNGEE come from the germline V gene. CDR3 length equals 14 residues. The CDR3 region is CASSAGTGVAEAFF. The CDR3 region has the DNA TGTGCCAGCAGCGCCGGGACAGGGGTCGCTGAAGCTTTCTTT. Variable domain in full (rest from reference TRBV9 and TRBJ1-1): DSGVTQTPKHLITATGQRVTLRCSPRSGDLSVYWYQQSLDQGLQFLIQYYNGEERAKGNILERFSAQQFPDLHSELNLSSLELGDSALYFCASSAGTGVAEAFFGQGTRLTVV.

This clone was recorded a few times. V gene TRBV7-2 combines with J gene TRBJ1-6; TRBD1 matches at 9 bases. The CDR3 is made up of 14 amino acids. V lost 5 bases and J lost 5; bases outside the gene matches: 1. Germline values: CDR1 SGHTA, CDR2 FQGNSA. The DNA for the CDR3 is TGTGCCAGCAGCCGACAGGGGGATAATTCACCCCTCCACTTT. It encodes CASSRQGDNSPLHF.

This clone has a single count. This rearrangement joins TRBV11-3 to TRBJ1-2; 11 bases agree with TRBD1. Germline assignment: CDR1 SGHNT and CDR2 YENEEA. Trimming cost V 0 bases and J 4 bases; bases outside gene matches: 1. CDR3 length equals 15 residues. CDR3: CASSLDGTGGYGYTF. The CDR3, as DNA: TGTGCCAGCAGCTTAGATGGGACAGGGGGCTATGGCTACACCTTC.